One TCR beta chain is described in this entry. Its recognized antigen is unknown. Nothing much larger sits one base from this clone, and base qualities are not available. Looking up the germline V gene (reference sequence) yields CDR1 SGHAT and CDR2 FQDESV. The CDR3 has 15 amino acids, counting the end cysteine and phenylalanine. This entry keeps only the CDR3 DNA: 45 bases, framed from base 1. Trimming at the junction amounts to 4 bases on V and 3 bases on J, and the germline ends lie 13 bases apart. This sample was taken from a study of blood T cell repertoires in COVID-19 (dated by TCRdb to 2019 to 2021). Looking at the study overall: Collaborator samples came from the United States, Italy and Spain and covered acute and convalescent phases of COVID-19. The repertoires were made available in a free public database intended to serve as a resource for research on the immune response to SARS-CoV-2. Where available, HLA class I and class II types were taken from metadata supplied by the sample provider and were not determined by assay-based typing. Samples came from the ongoing ImmuneRACE study (first 160 participants) plus 1,254 subjects from 6 global collaborators. The material from the prospective study consisted of cDNA or gDNA derived from T cells, B-cell-depleted T cells, or PBMCs. Sample metadata almost always included a de-identified subject ID, COVID-19 status, age in years and sex. Deeply sampled blood TCRbeta repertoires from subjects exposed to, actively infected with, or recovered from COVID-19 were included in the dataset. Paper-wide results and their limitations: The quantity of clinical and demographic metadata differed by source and by participant and was supplied without curation.

Each collaborating institution followed its own protocols to collect whole blood in K2EDTA tubes. Collaborator samples were shipped for TCRbeta analysis as frozen whole blood, isolated PBMCs, or DNA extracted from either sample type. The immunoSEQ Assay, a bias-controlled multiplex PCR, was used to amplify TCRbeta CDR3 regions from genomic DNA. Per the original workflow: Nucleated cell counts per sample were estimated from amplification of reference gene primers within the assay. To quantify the absolute abundance of each unique TCRbeta CDR3 rearrangement, sequence reads were collapsed and filtered. Productive Simpson clonality was computed per sample as the square root of Simpson's diversity index over productive rearrangements. This is the immuneACCESS table as TCRdb keeps it, with only in-frame sequences that have V and J called. A part of the clones is gone; compared with another copy, unresolved V genes explain less than half, and the rest is unexplained. V, J and clone size are those of that table, while D and trimming were read from the DNA. The sample yields over 200,000 clones; approximately 91% were counted once. The ten largest clones represent 0.7% of the sample.

Recombination joined TRBV11-1 with TRBJ2-1; the D gene assignment is ambiguous. The sample consisted of peripheral blood. The source is a human donor in a cohort sampled during active COVID-19. The CDR3 in this case is CASSYLPNYYNEQFF. The DNA reads as follows: TGTGCCAGCAGCTATCTCCCAAACTACTACAATGAGCAGTTCTTC.